This T cell receptor beta chain appears in the sequencing data of a study of beta chain features in type 1 diabetes. All of the isolated RNA was reverse transcribed, so expressed TCRB transcripts were sequenced. Libraries were prepared by immunoSEQ multiplex PCR; TCRdb keeps only in-frame clonotypes and omits some of them. The sample shows some 240,000 clones, roughly 17% of them seen only once. Overall study results and limits: Shorter TCRB CDR3s, moderately but significantly so, marked every one of the four CD4+ subsets in Type 1 diabetes patients.

This clone was detected a few times. The antigen is not known. V lost 4 bases and J 3 bases, leaving 9 bases between the germline ends. The CDR3 contains 13 residues. The germline CDR1 and CDR2 sequences are SGHAT and FQNNGV. The origin of this receptor is a man aged 30-40 years with type 1 diabetes. The genes are TRBV11-2 and TRBJ1-1; D ambiguous. Input material: naive CD4+ T cells from blood. The chain's CDR3 is CASSSAAYTEAFF. In DNA, the CDR3 is TGTGCCAGCAGCTCCGCGGCTTACACTGAAGCTTTCTTT.